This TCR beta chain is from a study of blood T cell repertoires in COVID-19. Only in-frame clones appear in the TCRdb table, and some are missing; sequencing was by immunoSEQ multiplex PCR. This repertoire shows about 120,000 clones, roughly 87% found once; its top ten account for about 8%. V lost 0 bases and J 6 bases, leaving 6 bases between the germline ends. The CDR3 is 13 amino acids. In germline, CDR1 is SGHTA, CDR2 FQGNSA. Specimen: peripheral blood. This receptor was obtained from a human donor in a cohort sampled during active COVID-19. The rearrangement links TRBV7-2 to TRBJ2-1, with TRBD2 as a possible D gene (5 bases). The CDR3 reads CASSLAGVNEQFF. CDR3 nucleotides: TGTGCCAGCAGCTTAGCCGGGGTCAATGAGCAGTTCTTC.